This paragraph reports one TCR beta chain. Its cognate antigen is unknown. PCR involved 60 Vbeta and 13 Jbeta primers. Data came from immunoSEQ multiplex PCR; TCRdb stores just in-frame clones and leaves some out. The data contain 150,000 to 160,000 clones, 70% to 90% of them singletons. The source of the sample is a study of cytomegalovirus exposure and HLA in healthy donors. Study-level results: A later analysis reportedly found fewer N-insertions in an Asian-associated ancestry cluster than the approximately 660-donor mean. In an earlier analysis, about 90% or about 30%: the productive usage of most TCR beta V segments.

Trimming cost V 8 bases and J 4 bases, with 12 bases left between them. The CDR3 sequence is 13 residues long. Germline V CDR1 and CDR2: LGHNA, YSLEER. The donors comprised healthy bone marrow donors. The chain employs TRBV4-3 and TRBJ1-5; D is unresolved. Source material: PBMCs. This receptor was obtained from a woman younger than 30 in good health and CMV-seronegative. The DNA for the CDR3 is TGCGCCAGCGCCGCGGGGAGGAATCAGCCCCAGCATTTT. This codes for CASAAGRNQPQHF.